Below are 4 T cell receptor beta chains sequenced from a single sample in a study of T cell repertoires in cytomegalovirus infection. These receptors lack a known antigen. TCRdb passed the reads through MiXCR, listing each CDR3 protein once. This sample carries over 45,000 distinct CDR3 sequences, roughly 19% of them seen once, and the ten largest clones take about 53%. Sequencing was performed on CD8+ T cells from cultured PBMCs, taken from culture after CMV antigen stimulation. These receptor sequences come from a human donor in good health (CMV status not recorded). Some clones in this sample may be carry-over from other donors' samples.

The sample holds one count of this clonotype. The CDR3 spells CASSSEPGQGGNEQFF. Here the CDR3 DNA reads TGTGCCAGCAGCTCAGAACCGGGACAGGGGGGCAATGAGCAGTTCTTC. The V call is TRBV7-6, the J call TRBJ2-1; 11 bases align to TRBD1. Germline loops: CDR1 SGHVS, CDR2 FNYEAQ. The CDR3 has 16 residues. J lost 6 bases, V lost 4 bases, and 8 bases had no gene match.

The sample holds many counts of this clonotype. This sequence joins TRBV7-9 and TRBJ2-1; 8 bases fit TRBD1. V gave up 5 bases and J gave up 7 bases; unmatched junction bases: 16. Germline V gene sequence: CDR1 SEHNR, CDR2 FQNEAQ (reference sequence). The CDR3 totals 17 residues. This chain's CDR3 is CASSLSGRPGGRNEQFF. For the CDR3, the DNA is TGTGCCAGCAGCCTCTCGGGCCGGCCAGGGGGCCGGAATGAGCAGTTCTTC.

The gene calls are TRBV13 and TRBJ1-3, with 7 positions matching TRBD1. The trim removed 2 bases at V and 2 bases at J, leaving 6 bases unmatched. This CDR3 comprises 16 residues. Germline values: CDR1 PRHDT, CDR2 FYEKMQ (reference sequence). As DNA, the CDR3 is TGTGCCAGCAGCTTACAAGGGGGCTTTACTGGAAACACCATATATTTT. It specifies CASSLQGGFTGNTIYF.

This clonotype was seen ten or more times. This sequence joins TRBV12-3 or TRBV12-4 and TRBJ2-2; the match to TRBD2 covers 13 bases. CDR3 length: 18 amino acids. Trimming at V came to 6 bases and at J to 8 bases, leaving 15 bases not matched to a gene. For the CDR3, the DNA is TGTGCCAGCAGACATTGGGGACTAGCGGGATTCAGGGGTGGGGAGCTGTTTTTT. This translates into CASRHWGLAGFRGGELFF.